One sample yielded the 28 T cell receptor beta chains listed below, sequenced in a study of cytomegalovirus exposure and HLA in healthy donors. The PCR was carried out with 60 Vbeta primers and 13 Jbeta primers. Measured with immunoSEQ multiplex PCR; TCRdb has only the in-frame clones, and not every one. The table lists under 150,000 clones, roughly four fifths of them singletons. Sequencing was carried out using PBMCs. Receptors originate from a woman in her thirties or forties in good health and CMV-seropositive.

This chain uses TRBV11-2 with TRBJ2-3, with D possibly TRBD2 on 5 matching bases. The germline CDR1 and CDR2 sequences are SGHAT and FQNNGV. The CDR3 is made up of 14 amino acids. Trimming stripped 5 bases from V and 5 bases from J, with 14 bases between. The CDR3 spells CASSVGLARDTQYF. The CDR3 DNA reads TGTGCCAGCAGCGTTGGGCTAGCCAGAGATACGCAGTATTTT.

The chain recombines TRBV14 with TRBJ1-5; D may be TRBD1 (6 bases). The CDR3 is 13 residues long. CDR1 and CDR2 from the germline V gene are SGHDN and FVKESK. Trimming pared 5 bases from V and 6 bases from J, leaving 11 bases between. CDR3 protein: CASSTGISQPQHF. CDR3 nucleotide sequence: TGTGCCAGCAGCACAGGGATAAGTCAGCCCCAGCATTTT. Based on the CDR3 plus reference TRBV14 and TRBJ1-5, the full variable domain is EAGVTQFPSHSVIEKGQTVTLRCDPISGHDNLYWYRRVMGKEIKFLLHFVKESKQDESGMPNNRFLAERTGGTYSTLKVQPAELEDSGVYFCASSTGISQPQHFGDGTRLSIL.

CDR3 nucleotide sequence: TGTGCCAGCAGTGAGATGAGGGTTCAAAAACTGTTTTTT. Its protein is CASSEMRVQKLFF. The genes are TRBV25-1 and TRBJ1-4, with D unresolved. Germline assignment: CDR1 MGHDK and CDR2 SYGVNS. Trimming removed 3 bases at V and 9 bases at J, with 11 bases between. CDR3 length: 13 amino acids.

This clone occurred a few times. This chain connects TRBV10-3 to TRBJ2-1; D might be TRBD2 (6 bases). Deletions cut 3 bases from V and 0 bases from J, with 15 bases between. The CDR3 has 17 amino acids. Germline V CDR1 and CDR2: ENHRY, SYGVKD. CDR3 in DNA: TGTGCCATCAGTGAAAAGGGTGGCGGGGCCTCCTACAATGAGCAGTTCTTC. It yields the protein CAISEKGGGASYNEQFF.

This clone was picked up one time. An end of the junction does not agree with germline; a read error may underlie this. V and J are TRBV6-1 and TRBJ2-7; tentatively, D is TRBD2 (6 bases). Germline V gene sequence: CDR1 MNHNS, CDR2 SASEGT. CDR3 length: 18 amino acids. The CDR3 loop reads CASSEAHSLAGPSYEQYF. The CDR3 DNA sequence: TGTGCCAGCAGCGAAGCCCACTCGCTGGCGGGACCATCCTACGAGCAGTACTTC.

The chain has TRBV11-3 and TRBJ2-5, with 7 bases matching TRBD1. The end of the DNA aligns better with TRBJ2-7, so the J call may be wrong. Germline loops: CDR1 SGHNT, CDR2 YENEEA. CDR3 size: 13 residues. CDR3 amino acids: CASRPTGSDEQYF. As DNA, the CDR3 is TGTGCCAGCAGACCGACAGGGAGCGACGAGCAGTACTTC.

The rearrangement joins TRBV9 to TRBJ1-2, with TRBD1 identical over 9 bases. Germline lookup yields CDR1 SGDLS and CDR2 YYNGEE. The CDR3 is made up of 16 amino acids. V was pared by 4 bases and J by 4 bases, with 11 bases of the junction left unmatched. CDR3 DNA: TGTGCCAGCAGCTTATTGGGACAGGGTGGAGGCTATGGCTACACCTTC. Amino acids: CASSLLGQGGGYGYTF.

The chain links TRBV4-3 to TRBJ1-1, with D hard to call. Trimming shortened V by 1 base and J by 1 base, and 10 bases separated the two germline ends. The CDR3 consists of 15 residues. The germline V gene encodes CDR1 LGHNA and CDR2 YSLEER. DNA of the CDR3: TGCGCCAGCAGCCAAGTCTTAGGCGGGAACACTGAAGCTTTCTTT. This gives the protein CASSQVLGGNTEAFF.

The gene calls are TRBV4-1 and TRBJ1-1; 9 nucleotides align to TRBD1. From germline, CDR1 is MGHRA and CDR2 YSYEKL. V lost 10 bases and J lost 3; bases outside the gene matches: 6. CDR3 length: 13 amino acids. CDR3 nucleotide sequence: TGCGCCACCAGGACAGGGGTGGACACTGAAGCTTTCTTT. It codes for CATRTGVDTEAFF.

This chain connects TRBV7-8 to TRBJ2-7; D might be TRBD2 (6 bases). CDR1 SGHVS and CDR2 FQNEAQ come from the germline V gene. The V and J ends lost 3 bases and 3 bases respectively, with 12 bases between them. This CDR3 contains 14 residues. The CDR3: CASSLGGRYYEQYF. The CDR3 region has the DNA TGTGCCAGCAGCTTGGGAGGCCGCTACTACGAGCAGTACTTC.

The sample holds one count of this clone. J is TRBJ1-6 and V is TRBV6-5; TRBD1 agrees at 8 bases. Germline CDR1 and CDR2: MNHEY and SVGAGI. The V gene end was trimmed by 3 bases and the J gene end by 10 bases; junction bases not matched to a gene: 8. The CDR3 is made up of 15 amino acids. The CDR3 DNA sequence: TGTGCCAGCAGTTATTCTGGACAGGGACGATCACCCCTCCACTTT. It translates to CASSYSGQGRSPLHF.

The chain is built from TRBV29-1 and TRBJ2-5; D possibly corresponds to TRBD1 (6 bases). The last part of the DNA fits TRBJ2-7 better; the J call may be wrong. The CDR3 is made up of 13 amino acids. CDR1 SQVTM and CDR2 ANQGSEA come from the germline V gene. As DNA, the CDR3 is TGCAGCGTTGGAGGGGGTCACTCCTACGAGCAGTACTTC. Protein product: CSVGGGHSYEQYF.

V and J are TRBV18 and TRBJ1-2; 7 bases are shared with TRBD1. The CDR3 contains 14 residues. The V gene's germline CDR1 is KGHSH and CDR2 LQKENI. V shed 2 bases, J shed 8 bases, and the junction held 8 bases outside the gene matches. The CDR3 sequence: CASSPARGQAGYTF. The DNA for the CDR3 is TGTGCCAGCTCACCAGCGAGGGGGCAGGCCGGCTACACCTTC.

CDR3: CASSQVPTSGSTDTQYF. CDR3 nucleotide sequence: TGTGCCAGCAGCCAAGTACCTACTAGCGGGAGCACAGATACGCAGTATTTT. The rearrangement joins TRBV4-2 to TRBJ2-3; the match to TRBD2 covers 9 bases. CDR1 is LGHNA, CDR2 YNFKEQ, per germline. The CDR3 runs to 17 residues. The trim removed 1 base at V and 0 bases at J, leaving 5 bases unmatched.

This chain connects TRBV5-4 to TRBJ1-1, with TRBD1 matching over 7 bases. The V gene's germline CDR1 is SGHNT and CDR2 YYREEE (reference sequence). The CDR3 sequence is 12 residues long. Losses at the gene ends were 3 bases for V and 7 bases for J; bases not matched to a gene: 3. The CDR3 region is CASSSTGSEAFF. CDR3 DNA sequence: TGTGCCAGCAGCTCGACAGGGAGTGAAGCTTTCTTT.

The V gene is TRBV27, the J gene TRBJ2-3; TRBD2 is a possible D gene (5 bases). Trimming pared 7 bases from V and 1 base from J, leaving 9 bases between. Germline-derived CDR1 and CDR2 are MNHEY and SMNVEV (reference sequence). The CDR3 has 13 residues. CDR3 amino acids: CASTLLGTDTQYF. CDR3 DNA sequence: TGTGCCAGCACCCTACTAGGCACAGATACGCAGTATTTT.

The rearrangement uses TRBV6-6 and TRBJ1-5; no firm D call. V lost 6 bases and J lost 4, with 7 bases in between. CDR3 length: 12 amino acids. CDR1 is MNHNY, CDR2 SVGAGI, per germline (reference sequence). The CDR3 loop reads CASSPSNQPQHF. The DNA for the CDR3 is TGTGCCAGCAGCCCCTCGAATCAGCCCCAGCATTTT.

The rearrangement uses TRBV13 and TRBJ1-1, with TRBD1 identical over 10 bases. The CDR3 is 13 residues long. Germline values: CDR1 PRHDT, CDR2 FYEKMQ (reference sequence). J lost 7 bases, V lost 5 bases, and 4 bases had no gene match. CDR3 sequence (DNA): TGTGCCAGCAGCACGACAGGGGGCTATGAAGCTTTCTTT. Its protein is CASSTTGGYEAFF.

V is TRBV28 and J is TRBJ2-1; TRBD1 matches at 7 bases. Germline-derived CDR1 and CDR2 are MDHEN and SYDVKM. The CDR3 covers 16 residues. Germline trimming cut 4 bases from V and 1 base from J; bases unmatched to any gene: 7. CDR3 protein: CASSSPLTGSYNEQFF. The CDR3 DNA reads TGTGCCAGCAGTTCCCCTCTGACAGGGTCCTACAATGAGCAGTTCTTC.

This chain connects TRBV4-3 to TRBJ1-1; 7 bases are a match to TRBD1. The germline CDR1 and CDR2 sequences are LGHNA and YSLEER. This CDR3 region has 15 residues. Trimming cost V 0 bases and J 7 bases; bases outside gene matches: 8. The CDR3 DNA follows: TGCGCCAGCAGCCAAGAACCGAAATCAGGGGGTGAAGCTTTCTTT. Translation gives CASSQEPKSGGEAFF.

The V call is TRBV19, the J call TRBJ1-1, with 10 bases aligning to TRBD1. CDR1 is LNHDA and CDR2 is SQIVND in the germline V gene (reference sequence). V was clipped by 5 bases and J by 2 bases; unmatched bases: 5. The CDR3 covers 15 residues. The CDR3 protein is CASSLRDRGNTEAFF. Here the CDR3 DNA reads TGTGCCAGTAGTCTCCGGGACAGGGGAAACACTGAAGCTTTCTTT. The variable domain in full, with the rest retrieved from reference TRBV19 and TRBJ1-1, is DGGITQSPKYLFRKEGQNVTLSCEQNLNHDAMYWYRQDPGQGLRLIYYSQIVNDFQKGDIAEGYSVSREKKESFPLTVTSAQKNPTAFYLCASSLRDRGNTEAFFGQGTRLTVV.

This chain connects TRBV4-3 to TRBJ2-3, with D perhaps matching TRBD1 (6 bases). The CDR3 loop spans 16 amino acids. CDR1 is LGHNA, CDR2 YSLEER, per germline. The germline V and J ends were trimmed by 0 bases and 1 base, with 11 bases remaining between them. The CDR3: CASSQEAQGGTDTQYF. In DNA form, the CDR3 reads TGCGCCAGCAGCCAAGAGGCACAGGGAGGCACAGATACGCAGTATTTT.

This clone was recorded only once. The V and J genes are TRBV10-1 and TRBJ1-1; D gene unclear. V lost 3 bases to trimming and J lost 1 base, with 6 bases between them. This CDR3 has 13 amino acids. Germline V gene data show CDR1 as WNHNN and CDR2 as SYGVQD (reference sequence). The CDR3 loop is CASSDSRNTEAFF. The DNA of the CDR3 is TGCGCCAGCAGTGATTCGAGGAACACTGAAGCTTTCTTT.

This chain uses TRBV28 with TRBJ1-2; possible D gene TRBD1, 5 bases. The V gene lost 6 bases and the J gene lost 3 bases, with 14 bases spanning the gap. This CDR3 has 14 residues. CDR1 and CDR2 from the germline V gene are MDHEN and SYDVKM. For the CDR3, the DNA is TGTGCCAGCAGGAACGAAGGAGGGGACTATGGCTACACCTTC. Its protein is CASRNEGGDYGYTF.

The chain joins TRBV6-6 to TRBJ2-5, with 7 bases aligning to TRBD2. This CDR3 contains 15 residues. The germline gives CDR1 MNHNY, CDR2 SVGAGI (reference sequence). V gave up 4 bases and J gave up 5 bases; unmatched junction bases: 10. CDR3 in amino acids: CASSLNGGMGETQYF. The DNA of the CDR3 is TGTGCCAGCAGTTTGAACGGGGGGATGGGTGAGACCCAGTACTTC.

This clone was counted between two and nine times. This sequence joins TRBV21-1 and TRBJ1-4. TRBV21-1 has pseudogene status. This CDR3 is 14 amino acids long. The CDR3 coding sequence is TGTGCCAGCAGCAAAGGTGAGACTAATGAAAAACTGTTTTTT. It yields the protein CASSKGETNEKLFF.

This sequence joins TRBV29-1 and TRBJ1-2; 8 bases align to TRBD1. Trimming cost V 6 bases and J 1 base; bases outside gene matches: 13. This CDR3 region has 16 residues. Germline loops: CDR1 SQVTM, CDR2 ANQGSEA. As DNA, the CDR3 is TGCAGCGTAGCCGATCCAACAGGGGGAAGTAACTATGGCTACACCTTC. It translates to CSVADPTGGSNYGYTF.

V gene TRBV5-8 combines with J gene TRBJ1-1; the D is unclear. This CDR3 has 13 residues. Germline V gives CDR1 SGHTS, CDR2 YDEGEE. Trimming removed 3 bases at V and 3 bases at J, with 9 bases between. CDR3 amino acids: CASSSREYTEAFF. The CDR3 DNA reads TGTGCCAGCAGCTCCCGGGAATACACTGAAGCTTTCTTT.